This is a list of T cell receptor beta chains from one sample in a study of technical replicates of blood from a handful of donors. Sequenced by immunoSEQ multiplex PCR; TCRdb stores in-frame clones only, minus some. The sample contains tens of thousands of clones, about 98% of which appear only once. The sample consisted of T cells isolated from PBMCs. The receptors were gathered from a human donor in good health. Each CDR3 is given with its conserved first and last residue. D genes are given only for firm matches. Only part of the rows carry a size: once, few, many, or a class if the clone is expanded.

cdr3_aa cdr3_nt clone_size cdr3_length d_call j_call v_call
CASSERGGNTGELFF TGTGCCAGCAGTGAAAGAGGCGGGAACACCGGGGAGCTGTTTTTT NA 15 NA TRBJ2-2 TRBV25-1
CASSYGRDRGHEQYF TGTGCCAGCAGTTACGGAAGGGACAGGGGGCACGAGCAGTACTTC NA 15 TRBD1 TRBJ2-7 TRBV6-6
CASSQIVITSGVSYEQYF TGCGCCAGCAGCCAAATCGTGATTACTAGCGGGGTTTCCTACGAGCAGTACTTC NA 18 TRBD2 TRBJ2-7 TRBV4-1
CAWAQVMNTEAFF TGTGCCTGGGCCCAGGTGATGAACACTGAAGCTTTCTTT once 13 NA TRBJ1-1 TRBV30
CASSPQGAGYEQYF TGTGCCAGTAGTCCCCAAGGGGCGGGGTACGAGCAGTACTTC NA 14 NA TRBJ2-7 TRBV19
CASSLTSYWEQFF TGTGCCAGCAGTCTGACTAGCTACTGGGAGCAGTTCTTC NA 13 TRBD2 TRBJ2-1 TRBV6-5
CSAAGAWGNTEAFF TGCAGCGCCGCGGGGGCCTGGGGGAACACTGAAGCTTTCTTT NA 14 NA TRBJ1-1 TRBV29-1
CASSYGGQGLSYEQYF TGTGCCAGCAGTTACGGGGGACAGGGGCTCTCCTACGAGCAGTACTTC NA 16 TRBD1 TRBJ2-7 TRBV6-5
CASSQGGRTGNTIYF TGCGCCAGCAGCCAAGGGGGTCGAACTGGAAACACCATATATTTT NA 15 NA TRBJ1-3 TRBV5-1
CASTLAGEGTGELFF TGTGCCAGTACGCTAGCGGGAGAGGGTACCGGGGAGCTGTTTTTT NA 15 TRBD2 TRBJ2-2 TRBV19
CASSSGTGDEKLFF TGCGCCAGCAGCTCCGGGACAGGCGATGAAAAACTGTTTTTT NA 14 TRBD1 TRBJ1-4 TRBV5-1
CASSQGHISEQYF TGTGCCAGCAGCCAAGGACACATCAGCGAGCAGTACTTC NA 13 NA TRBJ2-7 TRBV5-8
CASRTTQGGGAFF TGTGCCAGCAGAACCACTCAGGGCGGAGGGGCTTTCTTT NA 13 NA TRBJ1-1 TRBV28
CASSPPSIANYGYTF TGTGCCAGCTCACCACCAAGTATAGCTAACTATGGCTACACCTTC NA 15 NA TRBJ1-2 TRBV18
CASSQETSGFYEQYF TGTGCCAGCAGCCAAGAAACTAGCGGATTCTACGAGCAGTACTTC once 15 TRBD2 TRBJ2-7 TRBV4-2
CASSLRGLGGSTDTQYF TGTGCCAGCAGCCTTCGGGGTTTGGGGGGGAGCACAGATACGCAGTATTTT NA 17 TRBD2 TRBJ2-3 TRBV5-5
CASSERRGEQYF TGTGCCAGCAGCGAAAGGAGGGGCGAGCAGTACTTC NA 12 NA TRBJ2-7 TRBV2
CASSFWDSSPGGYTF TGCGCCAGCAGCTTTTGGGACAGCTCCCCCGGTGGCTACACCTTC NA 15 TRBD1 TRBJ1-2 TRBV5-1
CASSRISGGTDTQYF TGTGCCAGCTCCCGCATTAGCGGGGGCACAGATACGCAGTATTTT NA 15 TRBD2 TRBJ2-3 TRBV18
CAWSVRGDSYEQYF TGTGCCTGGAGTGTACGAGGCGACTCCTACGAGCAGTACTTC NA 14 NA TRBJ2-7 TRBV30
CASSDHSSFVGEQFF TGTGCCAGCAGTGATCACAGCTCCTTCGTAGGTGAGCAGTTCTTC once 15 NA TRBJ2-1 TRBV2
CASSLDRGRGYTF TGCGCCAGCAGCTTGGATAGGGGGCGCGGCTACACCTTC NA 13 TRBD1 TRBJ1-2 TRBV5-1
CASSLGQGHLNEQFF TGTGCCAGCAGCCTGGGGCAGGGACACCTCAATGAGCAGTTCTTC NA 15 NA TRBJ2-1 TRBV7-3
CASSPNQANTEAFF TGTGCCAGCAGCCCCAATCAGGCGAACACTGAAGCTTTCTTT NA 14 NA TRBJ1-1 TRBV7-9
CASSDSQGGNSPLHF TGTGCCAGCAGTGACTCCCAGGGAGGAAATTCACCCCTCCACTTT NA 15 NA TRBJ1-6 TRBV6-4
CASSFGTGNQPQHF TGTGCCAGCAGTTTTGGGACAGGCAATCAGCCCCAGCATTTT NA 14 TRBD1 TRBJ1-5 TRBV27
CASKPDTQYF TGTGCCAGCAAGCCAGATACGCAGTATTTT NA 10 NA TRBJ2-3 TRBV6-5
CSVQGSSYNEQFF TGCAGCGTTCAGGGAAGCTCCTACAATGAGCAGTTCTTC once 13 NA TRBJ2-1 TRBV29-1
CASRPRDSINEKLFF TGTGCCAGCAGACCCAGGGACAGTATTAATGAAAAACTGTTTTTT NA 15 TRBD1 TRBJ1-4 TRBV27
CASSEALAGSTDTQYF TGTGCCAGCAGTGAAGCGCTAGCGGGTTCAACAGATACGCAGTATTTT NA 16 TRBD2 TRBJ2-3 TRBV2
CASSLYRNTGELFF TGTGCCAGCAGCTTGTACAGGAACACCGGGGAGCTGTTTTTT NA 14 NA TRBJ2-2 TRBV13
CASSQRDFEKLFF TGCGCCAGCAGCCAACGGGACTTTGAAAAACTGTTTTTT NA 13 NA TRBJ1-4 TRBV4-1
CASMGHLLSYEQYF TGTGCCAGCATGGGGCACCTCCTCTCCTACGAGCAGTACTTC NA 14 NA TRBJ2-7 TRBV27